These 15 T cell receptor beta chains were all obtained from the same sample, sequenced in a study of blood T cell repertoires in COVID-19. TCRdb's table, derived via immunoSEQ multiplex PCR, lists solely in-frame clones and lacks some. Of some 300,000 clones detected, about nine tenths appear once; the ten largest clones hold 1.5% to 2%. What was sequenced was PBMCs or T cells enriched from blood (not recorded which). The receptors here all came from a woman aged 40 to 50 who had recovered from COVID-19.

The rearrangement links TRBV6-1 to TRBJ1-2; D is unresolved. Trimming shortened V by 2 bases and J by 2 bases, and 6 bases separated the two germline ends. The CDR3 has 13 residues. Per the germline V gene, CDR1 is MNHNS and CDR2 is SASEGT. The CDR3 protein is CASSENWNYGYTF. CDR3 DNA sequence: TGTGCCAGCAGTGAAAACTGGAACTATGGCTACACCTTC.

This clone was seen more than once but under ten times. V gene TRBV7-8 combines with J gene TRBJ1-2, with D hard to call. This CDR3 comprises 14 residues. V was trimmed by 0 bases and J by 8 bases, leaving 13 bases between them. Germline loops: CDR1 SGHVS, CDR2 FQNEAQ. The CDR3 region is CASSLAPDPWGYTF. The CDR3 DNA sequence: TGTGCCAGCAGCTTAGCGCCAGATCCCTGGGGCTACACCTTC.

The CDR3: CASSLVDRAGETQYF. The DNA of the CDR3 is TGCGCCAGCAGCTTGGTAGACAGGGCGGGGGAGACCCAGTACTTC. The gene calls are TRBV5-1 and TRBJ2-5, with a tentative D call TRBD1 (7 bases). V lost 0 bases to trimming and J lost 5 bases, with 14 bases between them. Looked up from germline, CDR1 is SGHRS and CDR2 is YFSETQ. This CDR3 contains 15 residues. Full variable domain (rest looked up from reference TRBV5-1 and TRBJ2-5): KAGVTQTPRYLIKTRGQQVTLSCSPISGHRSVSWYQQTPGQGLQFLFEYFSETQRNKGNFPGRFSGRQFSNSRSEMNVSTLELGDSALYLCASSLVDRAGETQYFGPGTRLLVL.

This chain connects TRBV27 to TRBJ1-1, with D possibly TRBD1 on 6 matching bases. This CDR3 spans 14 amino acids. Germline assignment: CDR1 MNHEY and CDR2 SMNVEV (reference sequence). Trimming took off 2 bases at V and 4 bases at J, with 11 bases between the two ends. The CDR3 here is CASSLRGFGTEAFF. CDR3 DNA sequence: TGTGCCAGCAGTTTAAGGGGGTTCGGCACTGAAGCTTTCTTT.

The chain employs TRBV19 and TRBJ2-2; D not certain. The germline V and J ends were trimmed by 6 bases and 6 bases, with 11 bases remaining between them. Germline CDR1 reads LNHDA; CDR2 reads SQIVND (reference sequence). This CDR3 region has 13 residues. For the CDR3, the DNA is TGTGCCAGTAGCGAAACTGGTCCCGGGGAGCTGTTTTTT. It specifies CASSETGPGELFF. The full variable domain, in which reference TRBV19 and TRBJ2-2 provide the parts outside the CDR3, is DGGITQSPKYLFRKEGQNVTLSCEQNLNHDAMYWYRQDPGQGLRLIYYSQIVNDFQKGDIAEGYSVSREKKESFPLTVTSAQKNPTAFYLCASSETGPGELFFGEGSRLTVL.

CDR3 nucleotides: TGTGCCAGCAGCTCCGGACAGACAGATACGCAGTATTTT. It codes for CASSSGQTDTQYF. The chain carries TRBV5-8 and TRBJ2-3, with a weak D call TRBD1 (6 bases). CDR1 and CDR2 (germline): SGHTS, YDEGEE. The CDR3 contains 13 residues. V lost 3 bases, J lost 3 bases, and 8 bases lay in between.

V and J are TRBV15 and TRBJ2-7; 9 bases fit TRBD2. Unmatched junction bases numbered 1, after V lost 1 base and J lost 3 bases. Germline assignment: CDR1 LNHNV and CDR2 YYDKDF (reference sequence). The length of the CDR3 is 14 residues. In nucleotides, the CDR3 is TGTGCCACCAGCAGAGGACTAGCGGACTACGAGCAGTACTTC. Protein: CATSRGLADYEQYF. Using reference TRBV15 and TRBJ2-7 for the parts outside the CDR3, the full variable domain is DAMVIQNPRYQVTQFGKPVTLSCSQTLNHNVMYWYQQKSSQAPKLLFHYYDKDFNNEADTPDNFQSRRPNTSFCFLDIRSPGLGDTAMYLCATSRGLADYEQYFGPGTRLTVT.

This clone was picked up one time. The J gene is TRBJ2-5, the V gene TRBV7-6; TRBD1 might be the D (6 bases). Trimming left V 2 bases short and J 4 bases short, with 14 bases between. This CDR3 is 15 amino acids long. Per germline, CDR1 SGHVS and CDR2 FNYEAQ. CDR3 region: CASSLNVGRGETQYF. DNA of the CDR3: TGTGCCAGCAGCTTAAACGTGGGCAGGGGAGAGACCCAGTACTTC.

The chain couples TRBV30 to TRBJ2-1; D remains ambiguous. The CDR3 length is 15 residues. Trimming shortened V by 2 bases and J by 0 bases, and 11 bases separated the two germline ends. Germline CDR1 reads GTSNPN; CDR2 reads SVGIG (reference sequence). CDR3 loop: CAWSMPPSSYNEQFF. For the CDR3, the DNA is TGTGCCTGGAGTATGCCCCCGAGCTCCTACAATGAGCAGTTCTTC.

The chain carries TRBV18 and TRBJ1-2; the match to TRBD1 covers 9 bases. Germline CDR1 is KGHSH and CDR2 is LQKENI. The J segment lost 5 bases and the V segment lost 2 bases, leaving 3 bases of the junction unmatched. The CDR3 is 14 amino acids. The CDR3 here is CASSPWTGAYGYTF. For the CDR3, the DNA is TGTGCCAGCTCACCATGGACAGGGGCATATGGCTACACCTTC.

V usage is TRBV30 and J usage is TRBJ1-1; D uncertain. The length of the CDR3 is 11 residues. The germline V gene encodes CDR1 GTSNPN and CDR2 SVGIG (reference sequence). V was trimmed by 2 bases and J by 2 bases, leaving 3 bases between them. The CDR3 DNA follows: TGTGCCTGGAGTACTAACACTGAAGCTTTCTTT. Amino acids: CAWSTNTEAFF.

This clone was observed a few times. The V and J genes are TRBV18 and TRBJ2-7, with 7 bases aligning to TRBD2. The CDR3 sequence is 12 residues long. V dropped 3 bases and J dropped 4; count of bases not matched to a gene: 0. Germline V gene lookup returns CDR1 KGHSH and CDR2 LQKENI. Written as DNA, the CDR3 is TGTGCCAGCTCACCGCGGGGGTACGAGCAGTACTTC. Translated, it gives CASSPRGYEQYF.

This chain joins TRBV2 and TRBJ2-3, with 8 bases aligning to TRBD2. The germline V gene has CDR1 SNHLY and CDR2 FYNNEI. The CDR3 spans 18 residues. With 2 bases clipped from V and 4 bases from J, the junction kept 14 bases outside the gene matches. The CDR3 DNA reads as TGTGCCAGCAGTGAATATCCGGCCGGGACTAGGGTATCAGATACGCAGTATTTT. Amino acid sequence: CASSEYPAGTRVSDTQYF.

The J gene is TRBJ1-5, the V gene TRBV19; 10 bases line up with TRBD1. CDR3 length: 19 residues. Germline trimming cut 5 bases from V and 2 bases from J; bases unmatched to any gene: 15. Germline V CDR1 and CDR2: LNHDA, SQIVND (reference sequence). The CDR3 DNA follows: TGTGCCAGTAGTCCGACAGGGGGCAATCGGTTAGCCCGCAATCAGCCCCAGCATTTT. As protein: CASSPTGGNRLARNQPQHF.

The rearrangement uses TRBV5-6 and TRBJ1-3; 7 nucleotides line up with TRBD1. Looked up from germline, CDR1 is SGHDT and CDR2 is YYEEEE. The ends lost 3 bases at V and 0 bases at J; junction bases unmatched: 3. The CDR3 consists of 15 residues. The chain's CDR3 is CASSYRGSSGNTIYF. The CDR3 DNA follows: TGTGCCAGCAGCTACAGGGGTAGCTCTGGAAACACCATATATTTT.